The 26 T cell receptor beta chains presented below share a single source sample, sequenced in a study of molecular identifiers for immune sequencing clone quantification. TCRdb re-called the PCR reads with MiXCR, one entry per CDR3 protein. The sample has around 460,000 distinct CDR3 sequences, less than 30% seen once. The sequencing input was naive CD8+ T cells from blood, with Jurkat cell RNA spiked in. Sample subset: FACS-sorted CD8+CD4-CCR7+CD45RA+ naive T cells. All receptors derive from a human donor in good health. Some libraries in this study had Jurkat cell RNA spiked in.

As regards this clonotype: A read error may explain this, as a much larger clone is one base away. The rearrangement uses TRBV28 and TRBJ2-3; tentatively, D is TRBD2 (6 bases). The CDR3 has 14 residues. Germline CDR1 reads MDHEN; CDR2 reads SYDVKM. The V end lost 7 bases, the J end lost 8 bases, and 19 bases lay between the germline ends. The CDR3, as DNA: TGTGCCAGCATCCCAGCGGGTGGGGGAGGTACGCAGTATTTT. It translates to CASIPAGGGGTQYF.

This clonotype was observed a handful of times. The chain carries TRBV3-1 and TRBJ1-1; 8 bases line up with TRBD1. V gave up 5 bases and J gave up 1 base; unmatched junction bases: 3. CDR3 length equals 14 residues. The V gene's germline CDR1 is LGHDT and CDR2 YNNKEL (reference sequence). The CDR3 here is CASSNGQGNTEAFF. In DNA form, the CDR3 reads TGTGCCAGCAGCAACGGACAGGGGAACACTGAAGCTTTCTTT.

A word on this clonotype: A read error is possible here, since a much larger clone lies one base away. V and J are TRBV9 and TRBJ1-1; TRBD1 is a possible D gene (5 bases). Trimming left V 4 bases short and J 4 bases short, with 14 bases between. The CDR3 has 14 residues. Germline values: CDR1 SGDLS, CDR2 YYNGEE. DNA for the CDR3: TGTGCCAGCAGCCCGCCGCGGGGGACCACTGAAGCTTTCTTT. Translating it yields CASSPPRGTTEAFF. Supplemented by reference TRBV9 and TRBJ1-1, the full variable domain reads DSGVTQTPKHLITATGQRVTLRCSPRSGDLSVYWYQQSLDQGLQFLIQYYNGEERAKGNILERFSAQQFPDLHSELNLSSLELGDSALYFCASSPPRGTTEAFFGQGTRLTVV.

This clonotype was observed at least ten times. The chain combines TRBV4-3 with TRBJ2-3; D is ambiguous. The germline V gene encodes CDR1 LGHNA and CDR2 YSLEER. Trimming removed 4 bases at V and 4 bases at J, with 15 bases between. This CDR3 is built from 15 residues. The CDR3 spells CASSPVYLGADTQYF. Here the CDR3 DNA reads TGCGCCAGCAGCCCCGTGTACCTTGGTGCAGATACGCAGTATTTT.

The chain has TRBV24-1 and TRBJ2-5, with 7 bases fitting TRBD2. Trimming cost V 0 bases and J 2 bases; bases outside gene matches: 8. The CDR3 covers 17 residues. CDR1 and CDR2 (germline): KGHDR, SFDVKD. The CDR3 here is CATSDLVEAGGQETQYF. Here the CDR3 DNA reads TGTGCCACCAGTGATTTGGTTGAAGCCGGGGGGCAAGAGACCCAGTACTTC.

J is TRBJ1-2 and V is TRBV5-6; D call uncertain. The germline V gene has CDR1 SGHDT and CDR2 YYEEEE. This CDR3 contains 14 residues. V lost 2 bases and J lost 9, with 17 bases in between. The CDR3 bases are TGTGCCAGCAGCTTTTACGACGCCGAAAACTGCTACACCTTC. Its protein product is CASSFYDAENCYTF.

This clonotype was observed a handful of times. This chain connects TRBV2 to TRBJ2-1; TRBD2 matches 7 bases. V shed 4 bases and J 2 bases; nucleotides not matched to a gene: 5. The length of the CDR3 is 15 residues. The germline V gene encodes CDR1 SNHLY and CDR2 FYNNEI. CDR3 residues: CASSVAGVAYNEQFF. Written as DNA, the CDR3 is TGTGCCAGCAGTGTGGCGGGAGTCGCCTACAATGAGCAGTTCTTC.

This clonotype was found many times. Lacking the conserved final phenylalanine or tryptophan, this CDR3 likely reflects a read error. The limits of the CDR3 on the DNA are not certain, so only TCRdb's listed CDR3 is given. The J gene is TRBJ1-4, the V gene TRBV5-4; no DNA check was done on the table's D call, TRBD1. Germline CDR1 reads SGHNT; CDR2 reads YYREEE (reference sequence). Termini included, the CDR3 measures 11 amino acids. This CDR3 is CASSRTVPLVR.

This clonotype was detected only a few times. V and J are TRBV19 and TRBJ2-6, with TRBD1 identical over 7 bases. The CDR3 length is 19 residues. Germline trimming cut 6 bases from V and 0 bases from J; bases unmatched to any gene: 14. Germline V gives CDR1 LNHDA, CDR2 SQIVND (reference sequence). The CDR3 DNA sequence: TGTGCCAGTAGCCAACCACGGGACAGATACCTCTCTGGGGCCAACGTCCTGACTTTC. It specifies CASSQPRDRYLSGANVLTF.

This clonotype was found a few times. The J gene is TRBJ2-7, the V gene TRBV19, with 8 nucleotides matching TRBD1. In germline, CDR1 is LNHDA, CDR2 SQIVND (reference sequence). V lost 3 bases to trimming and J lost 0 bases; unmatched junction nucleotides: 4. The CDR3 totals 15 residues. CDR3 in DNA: TGTGCCAGTAGTATCGGACAGGGAAACTCCTACGAGCAGTACTTC. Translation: CASSIGQGNSYEQYF.

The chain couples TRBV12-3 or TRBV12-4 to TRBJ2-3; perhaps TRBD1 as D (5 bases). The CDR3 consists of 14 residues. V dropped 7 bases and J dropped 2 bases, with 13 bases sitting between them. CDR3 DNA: TGTGCCAGCACCTGGGGCGCCGACACAGATACGCAGTATTTT. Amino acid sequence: CASTWGADTDTQYF.

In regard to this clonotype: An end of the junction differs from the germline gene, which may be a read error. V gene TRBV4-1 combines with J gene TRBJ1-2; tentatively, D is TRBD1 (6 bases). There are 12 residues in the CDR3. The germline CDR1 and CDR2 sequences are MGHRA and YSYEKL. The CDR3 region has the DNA TGCGCCAGCAGCCAAGAGAGGGGGGGCTACAGCTTC. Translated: CASSQERGGYSF.

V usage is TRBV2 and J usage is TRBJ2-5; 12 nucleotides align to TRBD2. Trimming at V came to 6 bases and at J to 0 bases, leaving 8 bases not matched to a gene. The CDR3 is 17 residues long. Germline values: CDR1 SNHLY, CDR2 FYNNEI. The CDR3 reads CASSRLAGAGHQETQYF. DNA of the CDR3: TGTGCCAGCAGCAGACTAGCGGGAGCGGGGCACCAAGAGACCCAGTACTTC. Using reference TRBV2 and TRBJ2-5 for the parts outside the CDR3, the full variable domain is EPEVTQTPSHQVTQMGQEVILRCVPISNHLYFYWYRQILGQKVEFLVSFYNNEISEKSEIFDDQFSVERPDGSNFTLKIRSTKLEDSAMYFCASSRLAGAGHQETQYFGPGTRLLVL.

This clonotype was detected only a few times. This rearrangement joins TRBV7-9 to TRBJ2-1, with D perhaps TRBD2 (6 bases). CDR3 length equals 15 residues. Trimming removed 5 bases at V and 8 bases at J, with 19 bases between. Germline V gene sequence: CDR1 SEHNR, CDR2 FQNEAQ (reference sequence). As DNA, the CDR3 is TGTGCCAGCAGCCCTCCCTCTGCGGGAAGCCATGAGCAGTTCTTC. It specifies CASSPPSAGSHEQFF.

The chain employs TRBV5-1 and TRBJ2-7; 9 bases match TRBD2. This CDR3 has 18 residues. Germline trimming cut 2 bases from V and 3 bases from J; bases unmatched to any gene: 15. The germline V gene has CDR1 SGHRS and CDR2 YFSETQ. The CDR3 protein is CASSFEASGTLGDYEQYF. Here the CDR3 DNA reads TGCGCCAGCAGCTTCGAGGCTAGCGGGACCCTAGGAGACTACGAGCAGTACTTC.

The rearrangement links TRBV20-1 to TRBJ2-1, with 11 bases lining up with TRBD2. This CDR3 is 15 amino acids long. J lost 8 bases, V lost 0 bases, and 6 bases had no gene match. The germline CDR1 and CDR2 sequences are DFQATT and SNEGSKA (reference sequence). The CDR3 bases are TGCAGTGCTAGAGATACTAGCGGGGGAGGCTATGAGCAGTTCTTC. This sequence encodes CSARDTSGGGYEQFF.

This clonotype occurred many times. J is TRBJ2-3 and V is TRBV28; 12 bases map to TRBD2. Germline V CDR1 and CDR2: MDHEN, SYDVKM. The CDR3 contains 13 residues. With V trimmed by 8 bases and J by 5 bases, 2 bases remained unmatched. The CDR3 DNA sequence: TGTGCCAGCGGACTAGCGGGAATAGATACGCAGTATTTT. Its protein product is CASGLAGIDTQYF. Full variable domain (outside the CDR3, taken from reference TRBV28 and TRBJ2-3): DVKVTQSSRYLVKRTGEKVFLECVQDMDHENMFWYRQDPGLGLRLIYFSYDVKMKEKGDIPEGYSVSREKKERFSLILESASTNQTSMYLCASGLAGIDTQYFGPGTRLTVL.

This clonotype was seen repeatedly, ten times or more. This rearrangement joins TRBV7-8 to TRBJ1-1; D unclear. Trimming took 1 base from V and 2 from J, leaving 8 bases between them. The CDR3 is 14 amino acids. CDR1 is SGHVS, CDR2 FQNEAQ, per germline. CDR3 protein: CASSLENTNTEAFF. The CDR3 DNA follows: TGTGCCAGCAGCTTAGAGAACACAAACACTGAAGCTTTCTTT.

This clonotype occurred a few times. CDR3 loop: CASSTSTGVSEAFF. The CDR3 coding sequence is TGCGCCAGCAGCACGTCGACAGGGGTCTCTGAAGCTTTCTTT. The V gene is TRBV4-1, the J gene TRBJ1-1; 8 bases are a match to TRBD1. After removal of 5 bases from V and 6 bases from J, the junction contained 8 bases not matched to a gene. The CDR3 covers 14 residues. The germline V gene has CDR1 MGHRA and CDR2 YSYEKL.

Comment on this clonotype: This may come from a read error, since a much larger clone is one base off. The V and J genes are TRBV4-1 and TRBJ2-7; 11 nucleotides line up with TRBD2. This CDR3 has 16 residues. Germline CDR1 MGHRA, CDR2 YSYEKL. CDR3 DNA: TGCGCCAGCAACCAAGATGCGGGACTAGCGGTAAGGGAGCAGTACTTC. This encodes CASNQDAGLAVREQYF.

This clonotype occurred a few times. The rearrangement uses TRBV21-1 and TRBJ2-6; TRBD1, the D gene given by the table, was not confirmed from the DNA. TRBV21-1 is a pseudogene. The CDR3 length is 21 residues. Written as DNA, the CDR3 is TGTGCCAGCAGCACCCACCGAACCTACAGGGGTTTACTCTCTGGGGCCAACGTCCTGACTTTC. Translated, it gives CASSTHRTYRGLLSGANVLTF.

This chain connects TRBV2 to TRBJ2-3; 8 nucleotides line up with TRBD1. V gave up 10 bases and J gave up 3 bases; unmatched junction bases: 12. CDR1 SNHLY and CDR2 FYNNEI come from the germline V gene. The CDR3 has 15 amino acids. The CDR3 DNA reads TGTGCCACAGGGGACAGGTTTTTTGGGACAGATACGCAGTATTTT. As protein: CATGDRFFGTDTQYF. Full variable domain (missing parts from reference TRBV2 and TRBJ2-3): EPEVTQTPSHQVTQMGQEVILRCVPISNHLYFYWYRQILGQKVEFLVSFYNNEISEKSEIFDDQFSVERPDGSNFTLKIRSTKLEDSAMYFCATGDRFFGTDTQYFGPGTRLTVL.

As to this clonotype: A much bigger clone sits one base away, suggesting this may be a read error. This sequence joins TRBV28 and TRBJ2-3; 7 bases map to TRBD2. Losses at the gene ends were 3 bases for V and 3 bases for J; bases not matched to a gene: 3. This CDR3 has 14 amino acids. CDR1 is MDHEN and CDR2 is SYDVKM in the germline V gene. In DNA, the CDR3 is TGTGCCAGCAGTTTGATGCGGGAGACAGATACGCAGTATTTT. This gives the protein CASSLMRETDTQYF.

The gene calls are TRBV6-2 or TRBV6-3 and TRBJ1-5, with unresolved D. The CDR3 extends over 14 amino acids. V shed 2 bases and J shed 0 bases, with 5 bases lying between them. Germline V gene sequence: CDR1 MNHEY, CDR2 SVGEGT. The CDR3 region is CASSYTFSNQPQHF. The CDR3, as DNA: TGTGCCAGCAGTTACACTTTTAGCAATCAGCCCCAGCATTTT.

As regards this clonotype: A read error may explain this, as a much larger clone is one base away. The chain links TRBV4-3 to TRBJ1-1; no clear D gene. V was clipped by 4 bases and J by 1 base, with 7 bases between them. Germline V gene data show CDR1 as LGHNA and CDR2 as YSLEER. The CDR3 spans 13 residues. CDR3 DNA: TGCGCCAGCAGCCGAGAAACGAACACTGAAGCTTTCTTT. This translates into CASSRETNTEAFF.

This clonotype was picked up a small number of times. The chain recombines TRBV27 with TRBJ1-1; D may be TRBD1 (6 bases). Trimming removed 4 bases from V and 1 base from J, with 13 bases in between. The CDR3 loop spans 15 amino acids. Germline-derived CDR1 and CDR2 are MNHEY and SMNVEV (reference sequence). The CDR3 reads CASSSRGAQNTEAFF. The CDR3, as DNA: TGTGCCAGCAGTTCCCGGGGGGCTCAGAACACTGAAGCTTTCTTT.